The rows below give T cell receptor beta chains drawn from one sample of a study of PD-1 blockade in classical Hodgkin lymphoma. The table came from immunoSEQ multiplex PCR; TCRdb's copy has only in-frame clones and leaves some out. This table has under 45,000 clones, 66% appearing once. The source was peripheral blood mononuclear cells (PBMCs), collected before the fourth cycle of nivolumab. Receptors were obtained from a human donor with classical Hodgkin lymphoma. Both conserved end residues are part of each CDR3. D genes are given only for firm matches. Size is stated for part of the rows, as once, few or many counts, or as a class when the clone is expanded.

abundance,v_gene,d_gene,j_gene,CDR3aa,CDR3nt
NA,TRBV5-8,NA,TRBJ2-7,CASSLRGRLFYEQYF,TGTGCCAGCAGCTTGAGGGGACGGCTTTTTTACGAGCAGTACTTC
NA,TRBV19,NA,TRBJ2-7,CASSIRDSYEQYF,TGTGCCAGTAGTATCAGGGACTCCTACGAGCAGTACTTC
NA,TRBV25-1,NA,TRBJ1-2,CASSEHREDYGYTF,TGTGCCAGCAGTGAACACAGGGAAGACTATGGCTACACCTTC
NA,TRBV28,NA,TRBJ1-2,CASSLHAINYGYTF,TGTGCCAGCAGTTTACACGCCATTAACTATGGCTACACCTTC
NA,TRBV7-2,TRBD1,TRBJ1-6,CASSLAGQGYLHF,TGTGCCAGCAGCTTAGCGGGACAGGGCTACCTCCACTTT
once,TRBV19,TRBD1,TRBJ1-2,CASSIGGTGYGYTF,TGTGCCAGTAGTATAGGTGGGACAGGCTATGGCTACACCTTC
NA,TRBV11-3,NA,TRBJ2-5,CASSFEHQETQYF,TGTGCCAGCAGCTTTGAACACCAAGAGACCCAGTACTTC
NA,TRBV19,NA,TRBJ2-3,CASRKAGTSQDTQYF,TGTGCCAGTAGGAAAGCCGGGACCTCACAAGATACGCAGTATTTT
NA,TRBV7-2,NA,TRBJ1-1,CASSLGAGLNTEAFF,TGTGCCAGCAGCTTAGGCGCAGGGCTGAACACTGAAGCTTTCTTT
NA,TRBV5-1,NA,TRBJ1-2,CASSLEGFDGYTF,TGCGCCAGCAGCTTAGAGGGGTTCGACGGCTACACCTTC
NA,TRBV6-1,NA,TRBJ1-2,CASEGRKNYGYTF,TGTGCCAGCGAGGGTCGGAAAAACTATGGCTACACCTTC
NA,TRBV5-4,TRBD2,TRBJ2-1,CASSFTSGGHNEQFF,TGTGCCAGCAGCTTCACTAGCGGGGGGCACAATGAGCAGTTCTTC
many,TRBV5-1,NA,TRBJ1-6,CASSSGGSYNSPLHF,TGCGCCAGCAGCTCCGGTGGCTCCTATAATTCACCCCTCCACTTT
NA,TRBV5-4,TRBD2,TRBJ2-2,CASSLASGVTRELFF,TGTGCCAGCAGCTTGGCTAGCGGTGTAACCAGGGAGCTGTTTTTT
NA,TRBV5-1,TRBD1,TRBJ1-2,CASSLQGNYGYTF,TGCGCCAGCAGCTTACAGGGGAACTATGGCTACACCTTC
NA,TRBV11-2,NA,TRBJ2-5,CASSLDGTLRETQYF,TGTGCCAGCAGCTTAGACGGGACGCTGCGGGAGACCCAGTACTTC
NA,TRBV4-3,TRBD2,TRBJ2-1,CASSQDPAGGSNEQFF,TGCGCCAGCAGCCAAGATCCGGCGGGAGGTAGCAATGAGCAGTTCTTC
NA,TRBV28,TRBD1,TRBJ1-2,CASSLRDRGLYGYTF,TGTGCCAGCAGTTTGAGGGACAGGGGGCTCTATGGCTACACCTTC
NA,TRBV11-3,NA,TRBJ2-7,CASYADPRGGYYEQYF,TGTGCCAGCTATGCAGACCCTCGAGGGGGTTACTACGAGCAGTACTTC
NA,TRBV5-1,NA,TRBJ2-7,CASSLAAGPSYEQYF,TGCGCCAGCAGCTTGGCGGCAGGGCCTAGCTACGAGCAGTACTTC
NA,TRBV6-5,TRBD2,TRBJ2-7,CASSGTSGGSGEQYF,TGTGCCAGCAGTGGGACTAGCGGGGGTTCCGGAGAGCAGTACTTC
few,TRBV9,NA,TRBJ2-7,CASSVANEQYF,TGTGCCAGCAGCGTAGCGAACGAGCAGTACTTC
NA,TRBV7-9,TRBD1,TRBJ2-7,CASSYTGTGGYEQYF,TGTGCCAGCAGCTATACCGGGACAGGGGGATACGAGCAGTACTTC
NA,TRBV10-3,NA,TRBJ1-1,CAISEMGNTEAFF,TGTGCCATCAGTGAGATGGGGAACACTGAAGCTTTCTTT
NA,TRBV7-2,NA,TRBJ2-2,CASWKGSGELFF,TGTGCCAGCTGGAAGGGCTCCGGGGAGCTGTTTTTT
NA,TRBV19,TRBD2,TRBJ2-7,CASSPTSGGAAEQYF,TGTGCCAGTAGTCCGACTAGCGGGGGGGCCGCCGAGCAGTACTTC
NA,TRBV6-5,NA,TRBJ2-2,CASRRTGELFF,TGTGCCAGCAGAAGGACCGGGGAGCTGTTTTTT
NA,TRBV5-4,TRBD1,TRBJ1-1,CASRSGQGSNTEAFF,TGTGCCAGCAGGTCGGGACAGGGGTCGAACACTGAAGCTTTCTTT
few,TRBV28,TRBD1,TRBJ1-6,CAGRDRVNSPLHF,TGTGCCGGCCGGGACAGGGTAAATTCACCCCTCCACTTT
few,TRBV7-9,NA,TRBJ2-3,CASSLTRLTDTQYF,TGTGCCAGCAGCTTAACGAGACTCACAGATACGCAGTATTTT
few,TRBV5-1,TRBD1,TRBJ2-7,CASSGDRGHEQYF,TGCGCCAGCAGCGGGGACAGGGGGCACGAGCAGTACTTC
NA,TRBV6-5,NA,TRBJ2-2,CATSRIINTGELFF,TGTGCCACCTCCCGGATAATTAACACCGGGGAGCTGTTTTTT
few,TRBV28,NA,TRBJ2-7,CASSFVQGKSEQYF,TGTGCCAGCAGTTTTGTCCAGGGGAAGTCGGAGCAGTACTTC
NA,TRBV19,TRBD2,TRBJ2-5,CASSIRLAGVETQYF,TGTGCCAGTAGTATTAGGCTAGCGGGAGTGGAGACCCAGTACTTC
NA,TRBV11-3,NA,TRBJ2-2,CASSFGTGELFF,TGTGCCAGCAGCTTCGGAACCGGGGAGCTGTTTTTT